This TCR beta chain was obtained from a study of regulatory T cells in long-lasting Graves disease. This clonotype came up many times. V was shortened by 0 bases and J by 6 bases, with 6 bases between the two germline ends. The CDR3 consists of 12 residues. Germline V gene lookup returns CDR1 SGHAT and CDR2 FQNNGV. According to the study, TCR beta libraries were built with iRepertoire HTBI primers and CDR3-region Arm-PCR. Each CDR3 protein gets one entry after TCRdb re-called the multiplex PCR reads with MiXCR. The table lists over 650,000 distinct CDR3 sequences, approximately 29% of them singletons. Noted time point: persistent/refractory GD, antithyroid drugs over 5 years with positive TRAb. TCR sequences were obtained from RNA taken from PBMCs.

This chain joins TRBV11-2 and TRBJ2-7, with D hard to call. This clonotype was sampled from a female donor with Graves disease. Sequences were derived from peripheral blood mononuclear cells (PBMCs), sampled when the disease was refractory, from a patient treated with antithyroid drugs. This chain's CDR3 is CASSLDRSEQYF. In nucleotides, the CDR3 is TGTGCCAGCAGCTTAGATCGGAGCGAGCAGTACTTC.